This TCR beta chain was recorded in a study of cytotoxic CD8 clonotypes in ibrutinib-treated CLL. Data came from immunoSEQ multiplex PCR; TCRdb stores just in-frame clones and leaves some out. Here the sample spans 150,000 to 200,000 clones, about two thirds being singletons. The CDR3 totals 12 residues. From germline, CDR1 is MNHEY and CDR2 SMNVEV (reference sequence). V was shortened by 8 bases and J by 3 bases, with 11 bases between the two germline ends. This clonotype was obtained from a human donor with chronic lymphocytic leukemia. This specimen was PBMCs, taken after 24 months of ibrutinib treatment. The rearrangement links TRBV27 to TRBJ2-7; possibly TRBD2 for D (6 bases). DNA for the CDR3: TGTGCCAGCGGCCTGCGGGGCTACGAGCAGTACTTC. Translated: CASGLRGYEQYF.